This T cell receptor beta chain was captured in a study of PD-1 blockade in classical Hodgkin lymphoma (TCRdb year 2020). At the level of the whole study: Nivolumab dosing was 3 mg/kg intravenously every 2 weeks, continuing until either disease progression or unacceptable toxicity. The study used TCR beta sequencing and CyTOF to define a peripheral blood immune signature of response to PD-1 blockade in classical Hodgkin lymphoma. The investigation overall reported the following: Lower diversity was observed in patients in whom nivolumab was started less than 1 year after ASCT, and these patients were excluded from later analyses so that confounding by immune reconstitution would be avoided. Baseline diversity similar to that of newly diagnosed patients was observed in trial patients achieving complete response, whereas significantly lower diversity was observed in partial responders and progressors. Baseline TCR diversity was reported as lower in newly diagnosed patients than in healthy donors, and lower still in relapsed/refractory patients. Only a single clinical trial cohort was studied, and what caused the repertoire differences, possibly disease activity or prior therapy, remained undefined. CD4+ but not CD8+ TCR diversity rose significantly by C4D1 (p=0.0027 vs p=0.16), most apparent in complete responders (p=0.02).

Remarks on this clone: The specificity of this receptor is unknown. No much larger clone is present one base from it, and per-base qualities are unavailable.

This sample's time point label indicates: cycle 2 day 1 (C2D1) of nivolumab. Every trial patient had relapsed after autologous stem cell transplantation, and cohorts A, B and C differed in prior brentuximab vedotin exposure. The trial cohort comprised approximately 55 patients with relapsed/refractory classical Hodgkin lymphoma whose best overall responses were complete response, partial response or progressive disease. Single-agent nivolumab was administered to trial patients in the multi-cohort phase II CheckMate 205 trial. Best overall response was determined by an independent review committee according to the 2007 International Working Group response criteria. Trial PBMCs were collected immediately before nivolumab initiation (C1D1) and during therapy at cycle 2 day 1 and cycle 4 day 1. After peripheral blood was drawn into 8 mL Vacutainer Cell Preparation Tubes, PBMCs were isolated by centrifugation and then cryopreserved.

Genomic DNA was extracted with the Qiagen DNeasy kit from unsorted PBMCs and from negatively selected CD4+ and CD8+ fractions. TCR beta CDR3 regions were amplified by immunoSEQ multiplex PCR using primers annealing to V and J segments. A synthetic immune receptor repertoire was used to minimize amplification bias, and any residual bias was removed computationally once sequencing was done. On the authors' methods: Custom Python scripts were used to quantify repertoire diversity as the Shannon entropy index. The unsorted, CD4+ and CD8+ repertoires were each analyzed separately, with the exception of combined analyses, where CD4+ and CD8+ sequences were merged in silico. Clonal expansion was defined as at least a 2-fold frequency increase after treatment relative to C1D1, with a pseudocount of 0.5 for undetected baseline clones. Clones with 0 or 1 copy at C1D1 were defined as singleton clones, while clones with 2 or more copies were defined as non-singleton clones. By matching protein sequences in sorted samples from the same patient, clones expanded in unsorted samples were annotated as CD4+, CD8+ or unknown. Wilcoxon tests on paired samples were used to test changes in diversity from C1D1 to C4D1. The immuneACCESS repertoire file appears here via TCRdb, limited to in-frame rearrangements. These files lack a portion of the clones; in checked studies, under half of the deficit traces to unresolved V genes, and the cause of the others is not known. D and trimming come from the DNA, and the V and J calls and clone size come from that table. The table for this sample lists 100,000 or so clones; roughly 91% of them were counted only once. Clones ranked in the top ten supply about 6.1% of the sample.

V lost 6 bases and J lost 5 bases; the stretch between them is 14 bases long. Reading from cysteine to phenylalanine, the CDR3 counts 14 amino acids. Just CDR3 DNA is preserved here, 42 bases in frame from base 1. CDR1 and CDR2, per the germline V gene, are MNHEY and SVGAGI. Sequenced material: peripheral blood mononuclear cells (PBMCs), taken before the second cycle of nivolumab. The rearrangement combines TRBV6-5 with TRBJ2-1; there is no confident call for the D gene. The TCR sequence derives from a human donor with classical Hodgkin lymphoma. Here the CDR3 is given as CASSRRPRNNEQFF. The bases are TGTGCCAGCAGCCGGCGGCCTAGGAACAATGAGCAGTTCTTC.